This passage covers 11 T cell receptor beta chains from one sample sequenced in a study of shared clonotypes between healthy human individuals. Using immunoSEQ multiplex PCR, the repertoire was profiled, and TCRdb retains in-frame clones only, with some absent. The repertoire has about 2 million clones, about 95% of them found once; the top ten carry roughly 1.1%. The naive CD8 fraction comprised CD45RO-negative cells positively selected for CCR7 and excluded terminally differentiated effector memory CD45RA+ cells. Specimen: naive CD8+ T cells sorted from blood. All receptors come from a man between 18 and 35 years old in good health.

V is TRBV7-9 and J is TRBJ2-1; a possible D gene is TRBD2 (6 bases). The CDR3 is made up of 15 amino acids. V dropped 1 base and J dropped 5 bases, with 12 bases sitting between them. Per germline, CDR1 SEHNR and CDR2 FQNEAQ (reference sequence). The CDR3 coding sequence is TGTGCCAGCAGCTTAGGTTACGGGGGTCACAATGAGCAGTTCTTC. Translating gives CASSLGYGGHNEQFF.

CDR3 sequence: CASTALLDITGELFF. The CDR3 DNA is TGTGCCAGCACCGCATTACTCGATATCACCGGGGAGCTGTTTTTT. V gene TRBV28 combines with J gene TRBJ2-2; unclear D gene. The CDR3 has 15 amino acids. Per germline, CDR1 MDHEN and CDR2 SYDVKM. Trimming took 7 bases from V and 4 from J, leaving 16 bases between them.

V gene TRBV6-1 combines with J gene TRBJ1-6; D perhaps matches TRBD1 (6 bases). Germline assignment: CDR1 MNHNS and CDR2 SASEGT. This CDR3 region has 15 residues. V lost 3 bases to trimming and J lost 3 bases, with 9 bases between them. The CDR3 loop reads CASSDPTGYNSPLHF. Here the CDR3 DNA reads TGTGCCAGCAGTGATCCGACAGGCTATAATTCACCCCTCCACTTT.

Only a few counts were recorded for this clone. At the DNA level, this CDR3 is encoded by other sequences in the same sample as well. The J gene is TRBJ1-6, the V gene TRBV6-5; no reliable D call. The CDR3 has 12 amino acids. Germline loops: CDR1 MNHEY, CDR2 SVGAGI. Trimming took off 6 bases at V and 8 bases at J, with 8 bases between the two ends. The CDR3: CASSPGYSPLHF. DNA of the CDR3: TGTGCCAGCAGCCCGGGGTATTCACCCCTCCACTTT.

The chain carries TRBV30 and TRBJ1-4; 7 positions agree with TRBD1. Per germline, CDR1 GTSNPN and CDR2 SVGIG (reference sequence). The V and J ends lost 5 bases and 3 bases, in that order; junction bases with no gene match: 9. The CDR3 spans 15 residues. The DNA of the CDR3 is TGTGCCTGGCATCTCAAAGGGACAGCTAATGAAAAACTGTTTTTT. As protein: CAWHLKGTANEKLFF. The full variable domain, its missing parts supplied by reference TRBV30 and TRBJ1-4, is SQTIHQWPATLVQPVGSPLSLECTVEGTSNPNLYWYRQAAGRGLQLLFYSVGIGQISSEVPQNLSASRPQDRQFILSSKKLLLSDSGFYLCAWHLKGTANEKLFFGSGTQLSVL.

This chain links TRBV2 with TRBJ2-1; D gene uncertain. The CDR3 loop spans 13 amino acids. In germline, CDR1 is SNHLY, CDR2 FYNNEI. Trimming took 4 bases from V and 4 from J, leaving 8 bases between them. Written as DNA, the CDR3 is TGTGCCAGCAGTGTTTCGGCTTACAATGAGCAGTTCTTC. Translating it yields CASSVSAYNEQFF.

The chain has TRBV13 and TRBJ2-3; D is unclear. This CDR3 contains 15 residues. Trimming pared 7 bases from V and 0 bases from J, leaving 14 bases between. Germline V gene sequence: CDR1 PRHDT, CDR2 FYEKMQ (reference sequence). DNA of the CDR3: TGTGCCAGCACCCTTCTGGCGGCGAGCACAGATACGCAGTATTTT. This sequence encodes CASTLLAASTDTQYF.

This rearrangement joins TRBV4-3 to TRBJ2-2, with a tentative D call TRBD2 (6 bases). This CDR3 region has 14 residues. Looked up from germline, CDR1 is LGHNA and CDR2 is YSLEER. The V end lost 4 bases, the J end lost 6 bases, and 12 bases lay between the germline ends. CDR3 sequence: CASSRTWEAGELFF. The CDR3 coding sequence is TGCGCCAGCAGCCGAACATGGGAGGCCGGGGAGCTGTTTTTT.

The gene calls are TRBV15 and TRBJ2-7, with a possible D match to TRBD1 (6 bases). The germline V and J ends were trimmed by 5 bases and 3 bases, with 11 bases remaining between them. The CDR3 spans 13 residues. Germline CDR1 and CDR2: LNHNV and YYDKDF (reference sequence). CDR3 DNA: TGTGCCACCAGCTGGACAGAAGACTACGAGCAGTACTTC. Translated: CATSWTEDYEQYF.

This chain connects TRBV11-2 to TRBJ2-7, with D possibly being TRBD1 (5 bases). CDR3 length: 13 amino acids. V gave up 5 bases and J gave up 6 bases, with 14 bases separating them. CDR1 is SGHAT and CDR2 is FQNNGV in the germline V gene. As DNA, the CDR3 is TGTGCCAGCAGCCTTGGGGCCGTGCGCGAGCAGTACTTC. Amino acid sequence: CASSLGAVREQYF.

This clone appeared a single time. The rearrangement joins TRBV2 to TRBJ2-1; 7 nucleotides line up with TRBD1. There are 14 residues in the CDR3. Germline V lookup: CDR1 SNHLY, CDR2 FYNNEI. Losses at the gene ends were 8 bases for V and 7 bases for J; bases not matched to a gene: 11. CDR3 nucleotide sequence: TGTGCCAGCGGAAGCCGGGACAGTAATAATGAGCAGTTCTTC. Amino acids: CASGSRDSNNEQFF.